This T cell receptor (beta chain) was profiled in a study of blood T cells in healthy people across ages. Findings and limits, study-wide: Bulk PBMC profiling left naive and antigen-experienced comparisons inconclusive.

This CDR3 contains 13 residues. The germline V gene has CDR1 MDHEN and CDR2 SYDVKM. Trimming removed 3 bases at V and 4 bases at J, with 9 bases between. Turning to this clonotype: What it recognizes is unknown.

With a J-beta primer mix and a sample-barcoded 5' primer, a second PCR ran roughly 7 to 11 cycles. TCRdb reprocessed the 5' RACE reads via MiXCR and lists one record per CDR3 protein. The sample carries 1.5 million to 2 million distinct CDR3 sequences, approximately 50% recorded once. Specimen: blood. The clonotype originates from a woman aged 40 to 50 in good health. V and J are TRBV28 and TRBJ2-5; D gene ambiguous. CDR3 nucleotides: TGTGCCAGCAGTTTTTTCCCGCGAGAGACCCAGTACTTC. Translating it yields CASSFFPRETQYF.